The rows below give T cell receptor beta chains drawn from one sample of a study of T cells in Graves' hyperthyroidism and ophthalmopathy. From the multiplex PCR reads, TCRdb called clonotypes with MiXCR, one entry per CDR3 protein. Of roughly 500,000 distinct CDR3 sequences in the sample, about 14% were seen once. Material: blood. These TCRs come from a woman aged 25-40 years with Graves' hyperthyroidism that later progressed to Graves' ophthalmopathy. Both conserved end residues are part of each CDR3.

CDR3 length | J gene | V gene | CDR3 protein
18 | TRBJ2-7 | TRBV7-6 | CASSPGGTGGGTSYEQYF
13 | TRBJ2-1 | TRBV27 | CASSYTSNNEQFF
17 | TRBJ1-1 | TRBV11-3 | CASSLDRWGRMNTEAFF
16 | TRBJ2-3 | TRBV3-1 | CASSQDGGDSTDTQYF
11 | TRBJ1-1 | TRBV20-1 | CSGSGTAEAFF
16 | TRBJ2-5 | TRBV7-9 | CASSGGTGVGGETQYF
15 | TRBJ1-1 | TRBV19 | CASRRDGDLRTEAFF
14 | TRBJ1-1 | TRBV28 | CASTKGAGDTEAFF
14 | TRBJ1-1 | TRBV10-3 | CAISDRGGDTEAFF
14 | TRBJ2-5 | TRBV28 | CASRGAGTPQLWYF
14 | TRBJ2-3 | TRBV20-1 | CSALRLPMPDTQYF
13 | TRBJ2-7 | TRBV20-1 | CSAGDRGFHEQYF
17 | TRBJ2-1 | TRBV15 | CATSLRTSGRGNNEQFF
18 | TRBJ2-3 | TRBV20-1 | CSARPEKDYRKATDTQYF
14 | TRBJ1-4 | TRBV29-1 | CSVADRATNEKLFF
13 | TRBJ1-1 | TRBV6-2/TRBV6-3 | CASRTGPYTEAFF
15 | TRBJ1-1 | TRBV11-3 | CASSLGGVTGTEAFF
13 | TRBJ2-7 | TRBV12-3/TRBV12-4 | CASSPQGPREQYF
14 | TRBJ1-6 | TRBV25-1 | CASTRTGRDSPLHF
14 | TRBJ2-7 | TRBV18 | CASSPSLDSIEQYF
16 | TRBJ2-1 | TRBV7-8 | CASSLGGLDIYNEQFF
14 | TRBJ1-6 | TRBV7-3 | CASSLNGVNSPLHF
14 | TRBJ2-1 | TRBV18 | CVSSPNPTGNEQFF
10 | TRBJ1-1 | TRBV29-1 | CSVVPSEAFF
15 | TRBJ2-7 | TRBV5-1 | CASRSKAGSSYEQYF
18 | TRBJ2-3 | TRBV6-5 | CASSYSGLAGSSTDTQYF
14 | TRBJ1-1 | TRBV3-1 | CASSQGVKGTEAFF
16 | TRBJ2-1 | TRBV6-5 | CASSYSGLAGAGEQFF
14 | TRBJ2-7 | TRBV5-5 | CASSLRDGYYEQYF
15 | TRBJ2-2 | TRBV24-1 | CATSDYRGNTGELFF
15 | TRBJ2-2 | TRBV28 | CASSSRRENTGELFF
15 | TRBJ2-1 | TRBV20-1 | CSARPLAGLYNEQFF
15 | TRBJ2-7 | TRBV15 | CATSRDRGLTYEQYF
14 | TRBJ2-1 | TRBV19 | CASSIVPGSDEQFF
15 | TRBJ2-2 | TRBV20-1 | CSASYGGANTGELFF